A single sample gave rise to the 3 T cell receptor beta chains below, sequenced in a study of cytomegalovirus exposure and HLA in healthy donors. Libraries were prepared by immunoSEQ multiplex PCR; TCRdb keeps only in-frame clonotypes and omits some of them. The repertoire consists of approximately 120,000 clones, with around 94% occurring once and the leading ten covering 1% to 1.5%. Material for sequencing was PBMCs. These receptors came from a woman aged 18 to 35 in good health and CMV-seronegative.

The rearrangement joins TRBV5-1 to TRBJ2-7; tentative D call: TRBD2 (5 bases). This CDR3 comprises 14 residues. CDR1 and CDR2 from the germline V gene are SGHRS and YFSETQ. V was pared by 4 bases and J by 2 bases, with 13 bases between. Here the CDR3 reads CASSLGSGAYEQYF. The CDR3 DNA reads TGCGCCAGCAGCCTAGGGAGTGGCGCCTACGAGCAGTACTTC. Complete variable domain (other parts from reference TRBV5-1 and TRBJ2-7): KAGVTQTPRYLIKTRGQQVTLSCSPISGHRSVSWYQQTPGQGLQFLFEYFSETQRNKGNFPGRFSGRQFSNSRSEMNVSTLELGDSALYLCASSLGSGAYEQYFGPGTRLTVT.

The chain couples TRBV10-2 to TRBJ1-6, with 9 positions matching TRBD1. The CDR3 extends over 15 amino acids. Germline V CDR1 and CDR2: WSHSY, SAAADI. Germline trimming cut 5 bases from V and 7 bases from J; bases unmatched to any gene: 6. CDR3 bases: TGCGCCAGCAGTCCACGAGGACAGGGGAATTCACCCCTCCACTTT. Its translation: CASSPRGQGNSPLHF.

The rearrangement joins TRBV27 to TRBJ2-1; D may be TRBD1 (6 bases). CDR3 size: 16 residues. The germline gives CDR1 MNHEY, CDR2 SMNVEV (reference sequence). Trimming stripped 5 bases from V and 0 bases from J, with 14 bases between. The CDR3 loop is CASSPAGVGSYNEQFF. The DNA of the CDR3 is TGTGCCAGCAGTCCCGCAGGGGTAGGCTCCTACAATGAGCAGTTCTTC.